The source of this T cell receptor (beta chain) is a study of OX40 agonist ivuxolimab in advanced cancers. Regarding the complete study: Ivuxolimab was a fully human IgG2 agonistic monoclonal antibody targeting the costimulatory receptor OX40 (CD134). Partial responses were achieved by three dose-escalation patients, of whom one had hepatocellular carcinoma and two had cutaneous melanoma. In the dose-escalation cohort, 70% to 85% of patients were male, and the mean age was roughly 60 years with a range of roughly 23 to 79. The point of sequencing TCRbeta in the periphery was to test whether ivuxolimab changed TCR sequence diversity and drove clonal T-cell expansion. Intravenous ivuxolimab was administered to patients every 2 weeks at six dose levels: 0.01, 0.1, 0.3, 1.5, 3 and 10 mg/kg. Patients were allowed to have had prior anti-PD-1, anti-PD-L1 or anti-CTLA-4 therapy, and 40% of the dose-escalation patients had been treated with checkpoint inhibitors. The monotherapy dose-escalation portion (N of about 52 patients) of the phase I ivuxolimab trial is reported in the paper. Of the 52 patients in dose escalation, some 19 had hepatocellular carcinoma, roughly 15 had melanoma, 9 had renal cell carcinoma and 9 had head and neck cancer. The investigation overall reported the following: After ivuxolimab, more expanded clones were found on average in CD8+ T cells than in CD4+ T cells. At doses of 0.1 to 3.0 mg/kg, clonal expansion of both CD4+ and CD8+ blood T cells was observed from baseline to week 6. Partial responders in the 0.1-3.0 mg/kg groups had among the lowest normalized peripheral clonal expansion, especially among CD8+ T cells. Low levels of normalized T-cell clonal expansion were also seen in some patients who did not respond. Which antigens the clonally expanded peripheral T cells were specific for was not determined.

The CDR1 and CDR2 encoded by the germline V gene are SGHAT and FQNNGV. The CDR3 runs 15 residues from the cysteine to the phenylalanine. The CDR3 DNA has 45 bases and is translated from base 1. V gives up 0 bases and J gives up 5 bases, and the segment between their germline ends measures 14 bases. Genomic DNA was extracted from sorted cells for sequencing of the TCRbeta CDR3 region. TCRbeta CDR3 regions were sequenced using the immunoSEQ Assay. TCRdb re-hosts the immuneACCESS table, in-frame sequences only. Its copies lack some clones; in the studies checked, an unresolved V gene accounts for under half of them, and the cause for the rest is not known. This sample holds tens of thousands of clones; 80% to 90% were observed only once. The ten largest clones add up to about 41% of the sample. The trial excluded patients who had a history of autoimmune disease or were on systemic immunosuppression. In every dose cohort, peripheral blood was drawn for TCR sequencing at baseline, cycle 4 day 1, and cycle 7 day 1. Samples came from an open-label, multicenter, first-in-human phase I dose-escalation trial of ivuxolimab. Adults with locally advanced or metastatic melanoma, renal cell carcinoma, hepatocellular carcinoma or head and neck squamous cell carcinoma were enrolled in the trial. CD4+ and CD8+ T cells were sorted separately from peripheral blood before TCR sequencing.

As for this clone: Its antigen is unknown. Nothing much larger sits one base from this clone, and base qualities are not available.

In this chain, TRBV11-2 is recombined with TRBJ2-7; tentative D gene TRBD2, with 6 bases matching. Source: CD4+ or CD8+ T cells sorted from blood, taken in a trial of the OX40 agonist ivuxolimab. The sequence was collected from an adult with an advanced solid tumor such as melanoma, head and neck, liver or kidney cancer. The CDR3: CASSLEVRGRDEQYF. The sequence in DNA is TGTGCCAGCAGCTTAGAGGTCCGGGGGAGAGACGAGCAGTACTTC.